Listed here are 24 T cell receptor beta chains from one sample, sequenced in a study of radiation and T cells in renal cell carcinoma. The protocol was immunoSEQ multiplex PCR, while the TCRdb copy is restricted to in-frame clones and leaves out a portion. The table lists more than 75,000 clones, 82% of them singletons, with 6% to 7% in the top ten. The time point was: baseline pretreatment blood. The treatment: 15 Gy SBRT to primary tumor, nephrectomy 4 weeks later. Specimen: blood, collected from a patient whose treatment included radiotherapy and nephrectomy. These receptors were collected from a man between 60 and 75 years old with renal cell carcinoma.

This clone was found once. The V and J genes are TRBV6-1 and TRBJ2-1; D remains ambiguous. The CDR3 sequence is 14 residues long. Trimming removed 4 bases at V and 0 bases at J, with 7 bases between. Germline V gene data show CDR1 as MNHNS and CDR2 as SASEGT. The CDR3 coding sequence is TGTGCCAGCAGTGCCCTTCGCTCCTACAATGAGCAGTTCTTC. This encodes CASSALRSYNEQFF.

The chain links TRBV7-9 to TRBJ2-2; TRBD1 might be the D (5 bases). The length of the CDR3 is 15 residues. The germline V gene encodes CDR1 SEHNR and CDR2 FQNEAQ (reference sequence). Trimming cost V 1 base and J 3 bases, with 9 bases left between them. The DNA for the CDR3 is TGTGCCAGCAGCTTAGTTGGGGCAGACACCGGGGAGCTGTTTTTT. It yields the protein CASSLVGADTGELFF.

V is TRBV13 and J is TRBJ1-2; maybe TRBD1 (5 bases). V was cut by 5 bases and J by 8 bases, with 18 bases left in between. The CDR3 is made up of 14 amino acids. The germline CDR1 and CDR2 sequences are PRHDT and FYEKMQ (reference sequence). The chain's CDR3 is CASSPSAGRWGYTF. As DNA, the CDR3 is TGTGCCAGCAGCCCGTCGGCAGGGCGGTGGGGCTACACCTTC.

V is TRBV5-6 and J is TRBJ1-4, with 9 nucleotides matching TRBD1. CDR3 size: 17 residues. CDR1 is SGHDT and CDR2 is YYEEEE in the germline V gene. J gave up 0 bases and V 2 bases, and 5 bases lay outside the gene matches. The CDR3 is CASSFSGQGTTNEKLFF. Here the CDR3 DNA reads TGTGCCAGCAGCTTTTCGGGACAGGGAACAACTAATGAAAAACTGTTTTTT.

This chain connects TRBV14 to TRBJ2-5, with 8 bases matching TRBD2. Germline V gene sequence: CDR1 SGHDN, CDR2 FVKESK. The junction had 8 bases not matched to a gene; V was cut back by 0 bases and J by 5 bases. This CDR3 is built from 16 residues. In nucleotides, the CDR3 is TGTGCCAGCAGCCAAGATGCTGCGGGGGGATACGAGACCCAGTACTTC. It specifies CASSQDAAGGYETQYF.

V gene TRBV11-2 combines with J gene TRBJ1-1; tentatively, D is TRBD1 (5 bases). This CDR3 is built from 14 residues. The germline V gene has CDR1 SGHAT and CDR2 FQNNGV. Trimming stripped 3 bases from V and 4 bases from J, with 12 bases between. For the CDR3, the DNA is TGTGCCAGCAGCTTTACAGGTATGGGCACTGAAGCTTTCTTT. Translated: CASSFTGMGTEAFF.

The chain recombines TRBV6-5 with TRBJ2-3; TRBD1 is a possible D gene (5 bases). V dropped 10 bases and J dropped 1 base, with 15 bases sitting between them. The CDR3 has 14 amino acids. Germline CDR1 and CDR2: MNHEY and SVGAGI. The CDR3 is CATRWGRGTDTQYF. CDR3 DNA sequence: TGTGCCACCAGGTGGGGCAGGGGCACAGATACGCAGTATTTT.

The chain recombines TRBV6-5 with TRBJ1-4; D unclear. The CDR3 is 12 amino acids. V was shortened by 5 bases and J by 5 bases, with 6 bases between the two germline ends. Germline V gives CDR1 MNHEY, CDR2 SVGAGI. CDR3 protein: CASSTENEKLFF. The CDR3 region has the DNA TGTGCCAGCAGTACTGAGAATGAAAAACTGTTTTTT.

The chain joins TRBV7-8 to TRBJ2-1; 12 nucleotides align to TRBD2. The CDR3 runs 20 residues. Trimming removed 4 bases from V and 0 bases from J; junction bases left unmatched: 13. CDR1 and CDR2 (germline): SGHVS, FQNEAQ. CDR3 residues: CASSSKLTSGSPSSYNEQFF. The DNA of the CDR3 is TGTGCCAGCAGCTCAAAATTGACTAGCGGGAGCCCCAGCTCCTACAATGAGCAGTTCTTC.

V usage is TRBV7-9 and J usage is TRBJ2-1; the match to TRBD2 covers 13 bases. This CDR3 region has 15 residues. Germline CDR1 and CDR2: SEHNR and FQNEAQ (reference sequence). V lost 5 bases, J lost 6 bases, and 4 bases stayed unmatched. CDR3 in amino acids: CASSEGLAGPNEQFF. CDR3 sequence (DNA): TGTGCCAGCAGCGAGGGACTAGCGGGGCCCAATGAGCAGTTCTTC.

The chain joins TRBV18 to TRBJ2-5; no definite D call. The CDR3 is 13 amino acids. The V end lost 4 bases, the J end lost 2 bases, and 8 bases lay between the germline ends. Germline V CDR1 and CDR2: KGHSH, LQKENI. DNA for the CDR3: TGTGCCAGCTCACGGGCAGCACAAGAGACCCAGTACTTC. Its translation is CASSRAAQETQYF.

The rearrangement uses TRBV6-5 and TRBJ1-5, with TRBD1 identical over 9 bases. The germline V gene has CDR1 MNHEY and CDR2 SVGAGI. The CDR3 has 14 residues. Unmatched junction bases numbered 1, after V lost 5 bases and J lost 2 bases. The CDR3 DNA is TGTGCCAGCAGTCGGACAGGGGGCAATCAGCCCCAGCATTTT. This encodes CASSRTGGNQPQHF.

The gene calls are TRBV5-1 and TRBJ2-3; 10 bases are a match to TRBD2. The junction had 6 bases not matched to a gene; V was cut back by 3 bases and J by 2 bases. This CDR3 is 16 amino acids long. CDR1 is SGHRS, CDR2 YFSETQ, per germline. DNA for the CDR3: TGCGCCAGCAGCTCCAGACTAGCGGGTACCACAGATACGCAGTATTTT. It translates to CASSSRLAGTTDTQYF.

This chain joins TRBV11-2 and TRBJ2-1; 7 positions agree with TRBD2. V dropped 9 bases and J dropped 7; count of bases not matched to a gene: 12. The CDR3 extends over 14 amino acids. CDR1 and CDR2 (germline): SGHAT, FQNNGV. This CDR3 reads CARGAGRLANEQFF. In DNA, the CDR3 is TGTGCCAGAGGAGCGGGAAGACTTGCGAATGAGCAGTTCTTC.

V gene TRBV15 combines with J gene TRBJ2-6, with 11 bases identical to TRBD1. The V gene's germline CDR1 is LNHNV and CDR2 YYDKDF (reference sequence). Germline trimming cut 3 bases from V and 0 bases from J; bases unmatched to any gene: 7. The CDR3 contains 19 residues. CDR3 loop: CATSRGPGTGGSGANVLTF. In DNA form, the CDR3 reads TGTGCCACCAGCAGGGGGCCCGGGACAGGGGGCTCTGGGGCCAACGTCCTGACTTTC.

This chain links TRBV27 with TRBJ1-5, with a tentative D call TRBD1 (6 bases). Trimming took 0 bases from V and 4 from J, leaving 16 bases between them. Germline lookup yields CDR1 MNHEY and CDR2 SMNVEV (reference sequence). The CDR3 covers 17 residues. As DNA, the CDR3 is TGTGCCAGCAGTTTATCCTCGACAGGCCGGGGAAATCAGCCCCAGCATTTT. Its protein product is CASSLSSTGRGNQPQHF.

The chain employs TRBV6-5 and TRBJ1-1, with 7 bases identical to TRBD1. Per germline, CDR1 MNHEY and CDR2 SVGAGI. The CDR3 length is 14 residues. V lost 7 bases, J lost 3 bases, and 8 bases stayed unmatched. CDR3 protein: CASKPPTGYTEAFF. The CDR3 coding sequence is TGTGCCAGCAAACCGCCGACAGGGTACACTGAAGCTTTCTTT.

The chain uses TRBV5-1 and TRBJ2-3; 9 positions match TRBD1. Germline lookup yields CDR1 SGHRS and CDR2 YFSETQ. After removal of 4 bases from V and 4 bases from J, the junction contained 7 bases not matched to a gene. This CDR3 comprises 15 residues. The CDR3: CASSIGDRDADTQYF. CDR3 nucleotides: TGCGCCAGCAGCATAGGGGACAGGGATGCAGATACGCAGTATTTT.

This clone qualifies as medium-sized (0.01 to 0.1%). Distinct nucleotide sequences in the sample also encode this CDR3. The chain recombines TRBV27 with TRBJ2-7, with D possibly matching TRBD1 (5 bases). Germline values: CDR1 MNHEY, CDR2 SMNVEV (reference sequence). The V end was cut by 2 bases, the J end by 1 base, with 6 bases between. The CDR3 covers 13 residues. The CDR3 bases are TGTGCCAGCAGTTTAGACAGATCCTACGAGCAGTACTTC. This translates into CASSLDRSYEQYF.

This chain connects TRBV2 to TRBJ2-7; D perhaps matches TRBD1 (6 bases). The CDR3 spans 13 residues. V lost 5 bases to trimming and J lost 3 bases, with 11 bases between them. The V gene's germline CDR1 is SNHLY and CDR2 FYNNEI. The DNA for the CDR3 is TGTGCCAGCAGTCTGGGACAACGCTACGAGCAGTACTTC. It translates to CASSLGQRYEQYF.

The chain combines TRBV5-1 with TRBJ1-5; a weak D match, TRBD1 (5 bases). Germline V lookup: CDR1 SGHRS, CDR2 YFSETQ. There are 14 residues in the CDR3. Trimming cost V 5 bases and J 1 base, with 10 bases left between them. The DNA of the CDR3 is TGCGCCAGCAGTATTGACAGCAGCAATCAGCCCCAGCATTTT. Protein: CASSIDSSNQPQHF.

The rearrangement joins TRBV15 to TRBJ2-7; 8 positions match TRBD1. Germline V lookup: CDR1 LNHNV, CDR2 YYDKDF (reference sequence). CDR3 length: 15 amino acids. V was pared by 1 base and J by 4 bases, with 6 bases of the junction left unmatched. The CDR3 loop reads CATSRVGTGPYEQYF. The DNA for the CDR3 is TGTGCCACCAGCAGAGTCGGGACAGGACCATACGAGCAGTACTTC.

The CDR3 loop is CASRTDSWSTEAFF. CDR3 nucleotide sequence: TGCGCCAGCAGAACGGACTCATGGAGCACTGAAGCTTTCTTT. The genes are TRBV5-1 and TRBJ1-1, with D unclear. Trimming pared 5 bases from V and 4 bases from J, leaving 15 bases between. The CDR3 consists of 14 residues. Germline CDR1 is SGHRS and CDR2 is YFSETQ.

CDR3 sequence reads: CASSLPGPRNTEAFF. As DNA, the CDR3 is TGTGCCAGTAGTCTGCCGGGACCGAGAAACACTGAAGCTTTCTTT. The gene calls are TRBV19 and TRBJ1-1; perhaps TRBD1 as D (5 bases). Trimming pared 5 bases from V and 2 bases from J, leaving 15 bases between. Germline values: CDR1 LNHDA, CDR2 SQIVND (reference sequence). The CDR3 is 15 residues long.